The sequence of this T cell receptor (beta chain) was determined in a study of Graves' ophthalmopathy and Graves' hyperthyroidism. Study in general: Calling hyperthyroidism stable required that no ophthalmopathy show up within 18 months of follow-up. Findings of the study overall: Among thyroid clonotypes expanded above 0.001 frequency, most also appeared in blood.

Comment on this clonotype: Its antigen is unknown. A much larger clonotype is one base distant, so this may be a read error.

Germline values: CDR1 SGDLS, CDR2 YYNGEE. The CDR3 has 15 residues. Between the trimmed V and J ends, which lost 0 bases and 2 bases, there was a span of 11 bases. As the template, RNA transcripts were used to amplify TCR beta CDR3 regions. The first-round RT-PCR employed HTBI primers together with the Qiagen OneStep RT-PCR kit. A multiplex PCR was then performed as the second round. MiXCR, run by TCRdb on the multiplex PCR reads, gives a single entry per CDR3 protein. The table includes 450,000 to 600,000 distinct CDR3 sequences, 35% to 40% detected once. Certain patients, namely those with other autoimmune diseases, uncontrolled infections, pregnancy or lactation, were excluded.

The chain carries TRBV9 and TRBJ1-1, with TRBD1 as a possible D gene (5 bases). Sequenced: peripheral blood or thyroid tissue (not recorded which). This receptor was taken from an adult man with Graves' hyperthyroidism. CDR3 DNA sequence: TGTGCCAGCAGCGTAGTTGGGGGAGGCAACACTGAAGCTTTCTTT. Amino acid sequence: CASSVVGGGNTEAFF.